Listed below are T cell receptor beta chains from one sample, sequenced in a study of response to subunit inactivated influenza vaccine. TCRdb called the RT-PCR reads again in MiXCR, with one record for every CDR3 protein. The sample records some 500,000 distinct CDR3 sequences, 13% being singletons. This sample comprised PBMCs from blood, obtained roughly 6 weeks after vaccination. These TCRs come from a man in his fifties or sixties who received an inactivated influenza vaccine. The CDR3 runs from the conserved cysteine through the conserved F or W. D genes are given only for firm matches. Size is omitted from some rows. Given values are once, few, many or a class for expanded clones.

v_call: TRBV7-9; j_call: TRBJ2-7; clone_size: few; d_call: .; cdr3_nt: TGTGCCAGCAGCTATTCAATCTACGAGCAGTACTTC; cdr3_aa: CASSYSIYEQYF
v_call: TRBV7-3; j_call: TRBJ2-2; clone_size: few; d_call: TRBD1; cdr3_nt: TGTGCCAGCAGCGCGGGACAGGGGGCAGGCACCGGGGAGCTGTTTTTT; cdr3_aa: CASSAGQGAGTGELFF
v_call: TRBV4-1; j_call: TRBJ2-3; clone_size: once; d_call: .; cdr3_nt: TGCGCCAGCAGCCAAGTTTTAGATACGCAGTATTTT; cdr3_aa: CASSQVLDTQYF
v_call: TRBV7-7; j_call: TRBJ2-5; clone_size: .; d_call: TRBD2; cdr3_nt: TGTGCTAGCAGCGATCCTCTTAGCGGGGGTTTGGAGACCCAGTACTTC; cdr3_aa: CASSDPLSGGLETQYF
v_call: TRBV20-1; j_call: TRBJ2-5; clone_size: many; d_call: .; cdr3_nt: TGCAGTGCTAGCCCTACAGGGAGAGAGACCCAGTACTTC; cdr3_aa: CSASPTGRETQYF
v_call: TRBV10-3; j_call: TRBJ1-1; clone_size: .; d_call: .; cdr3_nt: TGTGCCATCACCACTCGGCAGGGTGACACTGAAGCTTTCTTT; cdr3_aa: CAITTRQGDTEAFF
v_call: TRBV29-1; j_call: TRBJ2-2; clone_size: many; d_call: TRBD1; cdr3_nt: TGCAGCGTCGCAACACCCCGACAGGGGACCGGGGAGCTGTTTTTT; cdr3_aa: CSVATPRQGTGELFF
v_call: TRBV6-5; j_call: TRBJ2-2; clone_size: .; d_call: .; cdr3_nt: TGTGCCCGCAGTTTGTTCCCGGCCACGAATGTCGCCGGGGAGCTGTTTTTT; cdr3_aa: CARSLFPATNVAGELFF
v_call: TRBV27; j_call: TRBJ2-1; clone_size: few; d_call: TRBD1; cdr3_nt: TGTGCCAGCAGTTTTAGCCAGGGGGCCAATGAGCAGTTCTTC; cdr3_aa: CASSFSQGANEQFF
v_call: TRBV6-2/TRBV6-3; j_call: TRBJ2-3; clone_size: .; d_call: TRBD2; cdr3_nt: TGTGCCAGCAGTCGACCGGGGGGGAGCACAGATACGCAGTATTTT; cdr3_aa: CASSRPGGSTDTQYF
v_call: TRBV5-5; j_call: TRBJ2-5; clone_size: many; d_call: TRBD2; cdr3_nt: TGTGCCAGCAGCTTGGAACTAGCGGGGGGGCGGGAGACCCAGTACTTC; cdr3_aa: CASSLELAGGRETQYF
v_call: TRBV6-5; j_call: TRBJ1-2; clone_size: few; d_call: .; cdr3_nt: TGTGCCAGCAGTTACTATTCTGGGGATGGCTACACCTTC; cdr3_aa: CASSYYSGDGYTF
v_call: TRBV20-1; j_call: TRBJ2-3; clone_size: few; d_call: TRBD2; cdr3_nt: TGCAGTACACTAGGAAGCGGGAGGCCAAGCTTTAGCACAGATACGCAGTATTTT; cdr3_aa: CSTLGSGRPSFSTDTQYF
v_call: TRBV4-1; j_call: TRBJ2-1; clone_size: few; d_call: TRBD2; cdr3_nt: TGCGCCAGCAGCCAAGATCTGCAGAGCGGGGGGGCCTCAAACAATGAGCAGTTCTTC; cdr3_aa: CASSQDLQSGGASNNEQFF
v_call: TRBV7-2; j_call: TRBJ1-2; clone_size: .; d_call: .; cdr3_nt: TGTGCCAGCAGCTTCCCGACCGATACAATGTCTAACTATGGCTACACCTTC; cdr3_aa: CASSFPTDTMSNYGYTF
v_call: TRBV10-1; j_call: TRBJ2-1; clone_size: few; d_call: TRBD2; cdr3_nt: TGCGCCAGCAGTGAGTCTGGACTAGCGGACCACAATGAGCAGTTCTTC; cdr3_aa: CASSESGLADHNEQFF
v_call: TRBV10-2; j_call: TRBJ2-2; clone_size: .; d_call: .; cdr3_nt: TGCGCCAGCAGTGAGCCACAGGGTCGGGACACCGGGGAGCTGTTTTTT; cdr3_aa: CASSEPQGRDTGELFF
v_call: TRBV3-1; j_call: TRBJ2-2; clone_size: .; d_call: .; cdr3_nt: TGTGCCAGCAGCCAACAGGCGAACACCGGGGAGCTGTTTTTT; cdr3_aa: CASSQQANTGELFF
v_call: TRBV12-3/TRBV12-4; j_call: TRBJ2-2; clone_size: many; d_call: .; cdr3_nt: TGTGCCAGCAGCCTGGGGGGCAGCCTCACCGGGGAGCTGTTTTTT; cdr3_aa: CASSLGGSLTGELFF
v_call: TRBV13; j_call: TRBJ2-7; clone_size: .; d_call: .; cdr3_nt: TGTGCCAGCAGCTCGGACGGCCCCACCGAGCAGTACTTC; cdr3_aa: CASSSDGPTEQYF
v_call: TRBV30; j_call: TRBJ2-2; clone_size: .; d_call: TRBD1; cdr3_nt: TGTGCCTGGAGATGGACAGGGGGCACCGGGGAGCTGTTTTTT; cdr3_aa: CAWRWTGGTGELFF
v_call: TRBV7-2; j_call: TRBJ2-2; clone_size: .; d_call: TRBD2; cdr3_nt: TGTGCCAGCAGCGGTAGCGGGAGGGCCAACGGGGAGCTGTTTTTT; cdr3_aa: CASSGSGRANGELFF
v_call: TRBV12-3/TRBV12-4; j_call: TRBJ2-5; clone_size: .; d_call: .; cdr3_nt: TGTGCCAGCAGTCCAGGGACGGAACGGACACAAGAGACCCAGTACTTC; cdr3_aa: CASSPGTERTQETQYF
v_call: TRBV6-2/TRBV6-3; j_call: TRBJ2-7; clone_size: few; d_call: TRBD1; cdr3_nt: TGTGCCAGCAGTTACCCGGGACAGCAAGACGAGCAGTACTTC; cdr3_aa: CASSYPGQQDEQYF
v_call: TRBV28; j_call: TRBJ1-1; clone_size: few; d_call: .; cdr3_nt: TGTGCCAGCAGTTTTTGGACGGTTTCCCGAGGACACGAAGCTTTCTTT; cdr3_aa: CASSFWTVSRGHEAFF
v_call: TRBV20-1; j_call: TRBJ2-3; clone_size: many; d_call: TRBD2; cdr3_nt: TGCAGTGCTAGAGAGACTAGCCAGGCGCAGTATTTT; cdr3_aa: CSARETSQAQYF
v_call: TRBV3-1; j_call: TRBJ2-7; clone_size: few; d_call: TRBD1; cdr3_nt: TGTGCCAGCAGCCAATCGACAGGGGGCTCCTACGAGCAGTACTTC; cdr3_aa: CASSQSTGGSYEQYF
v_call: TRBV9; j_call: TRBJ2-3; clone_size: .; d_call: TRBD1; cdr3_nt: TGTGCCAGCAGCGTAGTGGGACAGGGAGATACGCAGTATTTT; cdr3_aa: CASSVVGQGDTQYF
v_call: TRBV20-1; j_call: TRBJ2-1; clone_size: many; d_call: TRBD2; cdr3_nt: TGCAGTGCTAGAGGTACTAGCGGGAGGGCCTATGAGCAGTTCTTC; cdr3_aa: CSARGTSGRAYEQFF
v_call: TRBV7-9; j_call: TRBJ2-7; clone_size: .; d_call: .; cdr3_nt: TGTGCCAGCAGCTTCACGGGCAGGGTCTACGAGCAGTACTTC; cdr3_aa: CASSFTGRVYEQYF
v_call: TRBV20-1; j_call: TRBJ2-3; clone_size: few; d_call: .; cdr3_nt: TGCAGTGCCCCATCGGCCCAAACTAGCACAGATACGCAGTATTTT; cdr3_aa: CSAPSAQTSTDTQYF
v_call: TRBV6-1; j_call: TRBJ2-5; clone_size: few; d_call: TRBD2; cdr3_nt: TGTGCCAGCACCACTCAGGCCGGCGGGGGTCCCCAAGAGACCCAGTACTTC; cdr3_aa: CASTTQAGGGPQETQYF
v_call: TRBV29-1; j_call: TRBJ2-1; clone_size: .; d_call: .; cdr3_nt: TGCAGCGCCTACTCACGGCACAATGAGCAGTTCTTC; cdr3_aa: CSAYSRHNEQFF
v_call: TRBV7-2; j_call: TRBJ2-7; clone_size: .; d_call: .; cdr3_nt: TGTGCCAGCAGCTTAGCCCCCACTGGGTTCTCCTACGAGCAGTACTTC; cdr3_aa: CASSLAPTGFSYEQYF
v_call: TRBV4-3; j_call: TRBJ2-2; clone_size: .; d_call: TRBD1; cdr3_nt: TGCGCCAGCAGCCAAGAGACAGGGAAGGCCGGGGAGCTGTTTTTT; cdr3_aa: CASSQETGKAGELFF
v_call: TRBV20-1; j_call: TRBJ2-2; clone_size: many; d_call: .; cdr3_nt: TGCAGTGCTAGGGGGGCCGGGGAGCTGTTTTTT; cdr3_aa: CSARGAGELFF
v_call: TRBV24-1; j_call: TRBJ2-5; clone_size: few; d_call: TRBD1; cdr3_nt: TGTGCCACCAGTGATGGAGGACAGGGGAACCAAGAGACCCAGTACTTC; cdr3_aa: CATSDGGQGNQETQYF
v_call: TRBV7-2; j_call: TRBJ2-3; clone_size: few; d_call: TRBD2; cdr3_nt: TGTGCCAGCAGCTTACTAGCGGGGGCCGTGCGGGATACGCAGTATTTT; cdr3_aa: CASSLLAGAVRDTQYF
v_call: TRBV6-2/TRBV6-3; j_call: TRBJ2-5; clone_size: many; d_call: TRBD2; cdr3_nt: TGTGCCAGCAAGGCCAGCGGGGGGCAACGAGAGACCCAGTACTTC; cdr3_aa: CASKASGGQRETQYF
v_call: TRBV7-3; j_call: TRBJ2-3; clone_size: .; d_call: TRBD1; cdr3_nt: TGTGCCAGCAGCTCGAACCGGGGACAGGGAGGCACAGATACGCAGTATTTT; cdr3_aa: CASSSNRGQGGTDTQYF
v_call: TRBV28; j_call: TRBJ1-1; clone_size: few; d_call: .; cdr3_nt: TGTGCCAGCAGTTTAGAGACAGACTACATGAACACTGAAGCTTTCTTT; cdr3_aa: CASSLETDYMNTEAFF
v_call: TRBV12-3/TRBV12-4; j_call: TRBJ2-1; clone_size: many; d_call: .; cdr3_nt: TGTGCCAGCAGTTTAGGGCGGGGTGAGCAGTTCTTC; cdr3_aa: CASSLGRGEQFF